This entry describes one T cell receptor beta chain. Original processing notes: Amplified reference gene primers provided the basis for estimating nucleated cell counts. TCRdb's table, derived via immunoSEQ multiplex PCR, lists solely in-frame clones and lacks some. V, J and clone size reflect that table, while D and trimming were determined from the DNA. The sample carries about 90,000 clones, almost 95% recorded once. The CDR3 contains 15 residues. V lost 1 base to trimming and J lost 1 base; unmatched junction nucleotides: 4. Germline V gene lookup returns CDR1 LNHDA and CDR2 SQIVND (reference sequence). The entry originates in a study of blood T cell repertoires in COVID-19. Study-wide background: Acute and convalescent COVID-19 samples came from the United States, Italy and Spain. From T cells, B-cell-depleted T cells, or PBMCs came the material, which was cDNA or gDNA.

The J gene is TRBJ2-7, the V gene TRBV19; 7 bases line up with TRBD1. The receptor's source is a woman aged 60-70 years with active COVID-19. The sample consisted of peripheral blood. The CDR3 reads CASSIGGTASYEQYF. The CDR3 DNA follows: TGTGCCAGTAGTATAGGAGGGACAGCTTCCTACGAGCAGTACTTC. Filled out from reference TRBV19 and TRBJ2-7, the complete variable domain reads DGGITQSPKYLFRKEGQNVTLSCEQNLNHDAMYWYRQDPGQGLRLIYYSQIVNDFQKGDIAEGYSVSREKKESFPLTVTSAQKNPTAFYLCASSIGGTASYEQYFGPGTRLTVT.